The T cell receptor (beta chain) described here comes from a study of cytomegalovirus exposure and HLA in healthy donors. Researchers ran the PCR with 60 Vbeta and 13 Jbeta primers. This table comes from immunoSEQ multiplex PCR, and its TCRdb copy is limited to in-frame clones, with some not included. Among roughly 160,000 clones listed, 70% to 90% were seen once. CDR3 length equals 15 residues. J was trimmed by 7 bases and V by 9 bases; bases with no gene match: 7. Germline V gene sequence: CDR1 SNHLY, CDR2 FYNNEI. The sequenced sample was PBMCs. This receptor was identified in a male donor in good health and CMV-seronegative. The chain recombines TRBV2 with TRBJ2-3, with 16 bases identical to TRBD2. The CDR3 DNA is TGTGCCAGTTCCGGGACTAGCGGGGGGGCCAATACGCAGTATTTT. It encodes CASSGTSGGANTQYF.